The present T cell receptor beta chain was sequenced within a study of Tregs in tolerant kidney transplant recipients. The method was immunoSEQ multiplex PCR; TCRdb's version includes in-frame clones alone and lacks a portion of them. The data contain roughly 46,000 clones, about 89% of them singletons. Study observations and caveats: Few patients were studied, so findings need validation in larger groups.

As to this clone: What it binds is not known.

Before regulatory T cell sorting, thawed PBMCs rested overnight at 37°C in 150 to 200 IU/ml IL-2. The J segment lost 1 base and the V segment lost 6 bases, leaving 6 bases of the junction unmatched. CDR1 MNHNS and CDR2 SASEGT come from the germline V gene. This CDR3 has 15 amino acids. Input material: Tregs from blood. This chain uses TRBV6-1 with TRBJ2-1; TRBD2 matches at 7 bases. The sequence derives from a human donor in good health. CDR3 bases: TGTGCCAGCAGGACGACTAGCAAGTCCTACAATGAGCAGTTCTTC. It codes for CASRTTSKSYNEQFF.